Here is one T cell receptor (beta chain) with its context. Here immunoSEQ multiplex PCR was the method, and the copy in TCRdb shows in-frame clones only, minus some. The data show more than 100,000 clones, with roughly 90% seen just once and around 6% held by the top ten. V gave up 2 bases and J gave up 5 bases, with 8 bases separating them. The CDR3 covers 12 residues. CDR1 and CDR2 (germline): SGHNT, YYREEE (reference sequence). The data were obtained in a study of cytomegalovirus exposure and HLA in healthy donors. This receptor was obtained from a woman between 18 and 30 years old in good health and CMV-seropositive. This chain uses TRBV5-4 with TRBJ2-7; D gene uncertain. Sequencing was done on a sample of PBMCs. This chain's CDR3 is CASSFGPNEQYF. CDR3 in DNA: TGTGCCAGCAGCTTTGGGCCTAACGAGCAGTACTTC.